Following are 18 T cell receptor beta chains from one sample sequenced in a study of blood T cell repertoires in COVID-19 (dated by TCRdb to 2020 to 2022). The library was made by the immunoSEQ multiplex PCR assay. In TCRdb, the immuneACCESS table is reduced to in-frame sequences with V and J assigned. These tables do not hold every clone; where another copy was compared, an unresolved V gene accounts for under half, and the others remain unexplained. In all, the sample holds approximately 97,000 clones, and around 82% of those were seen once. In total, the top ten clones hold around an eighth of the sample. Sequencing input: peripheral blood. The receptors were sampled from a human donor in a cohort sampled during active COVID-19.

The gene calls are TRBV4-3 and TRBJ1-1; a weak D match, TRBD1 (5 bases). The CDR3 covers 14 residues. CDR1 and CDR2 from the germline V gene are LGHNA and YSLEER. Trimming shortened V by 4 bases and J by 0 bases, and 9 bases separated the two germline ends. The CDR3, as DNA: TGCGCCAGCAGCCGTGACAGCATGAACACTGAAGCTTTCTTT. It yields the protein CASSRDSMNTEAFF.

The gene calls are TRBV29-1 and TRBJ2-7; a weak D match, TRBD2 (6 bases). CDR3 length equals 17 residues. V was clipped by 1 base and J by 0 bases, with 19 bases between them. Germline V gives CDR1 SQVTM, CDR2 ANQGSEA. The CDR3 loop is CSVEVYSLAEGSYEQYF. In DNA, the CDR3 is TGCAGCGTTGAAGTTTATTCGTTAGCGGAAGGCTCCTACGAGCAGTACTTC.

This clone was detected a few times. The genes are TRBV23-1 and TRBJ1-2; 7 nucleotides match TRBD1. TRBV23-1 counts as an open reading frame of uncertain function. Trimming removed 9 bases from V and 6 bases from J; junction bases left unmatched: 7. The CDR3 has 12 amino acids. CDR3 coding DNA: TGCGCCAGATCAGGCGGACAGGATGGCTACACCTTC. It is translated as CARSGGQDGYTF.

This clone was seen a single time. The chain employs TRBV2 and TRBJ2-5, with 8 positions matching TRBD2. This CDR3 is built from 16 residues. Germline assignment: CDR1 SNHLY and CDR2 FYNNEI. The V gene end was trimmed by 2 bases and the J gene end by 2 bases; junction bases not matched to a gene: 7. The CDR3 coding sequence is TGTGCCAGCAGTGAATTAGGCGGGGGGCTTCAAGAGACCCAGTACTTC. Amino acids: CASSELGGGLQETQYF. Using reference TRBV2 and TRBJ2-5 for the parts outside the CDR3, the full variable domain is EPEVTQTPSHQVTQMGQEVILRCVPISNHLYFYWYRQILGQKVEFLVSFYNNEISEKSEIFDDQFSVERPDGSNFTLKIRSTKLEDSAMYFCASSELGGGLQETQYFGPGTRLLVL.

The chain couples TRBV5-6 to TRBJ2-3; D perhaps matches TRBD2 (6 bases). The CDR3 has 15 amino acids. Germline V gene data show CDR1 as SGHDT and CDR2 as YYEEEE. V dropped 1 base and J dropped 5 bases, with 14 bases sitting between them. CDR3 in DNA: TGTGCCAGCAGCTTGTTCCCGGGAGTTGGAGATACGCAGTATTTT. This sequence encodes CASSLFPGVGDTQYF. Full variable domain (missing parts from reference TRBV5-6 and TRBJ2-3): DAGVTQSPTHLIKTRGQQVTLRCSPKSGHDTVSWYQQALGQGPQFIFQYYEEEERQRGNFPDRFSGHQFPNYSSELNVNALLLGDSALYLCASSLFPGVGDTQYFGPGTRLTVL.

The chain uses TRBV6-5 and TRBJ1-2; no reliable D call. Trimming took 2 bases from V and 7 from J, leaving 8 bases between them. The CDR3 contains 12 residues. From germline, CDR1 is MNHEY and CDR2 SVGAGI. The CDR3 here is CASSYATGGYTF. The CDR3 DNA sequence: TGTGCCAGCAGTTACGCCACGGGTGGCTACACCTTC.

The chain employs TRBV29-1 and TRBJ2-3; D is perhaps TRBD2 (5 bases). Trimming removed 1 base from V and 2 bases from J, with 7 bases in between. In germline, CDR1 is SQVTM, CDR2 ANQGSEA. The CDR3 runs to 13 residues. The CDR3 is CSVEGTLTDTQYF. The CDR3, as DNA: TGCAGCGTTGAAGGGACTCTCACAGATACGCAGTATTTT.

The chain carries TRBV10-3 and TRBJ2-5; 7 bases agree with TRBD1. There are 15 residues in the CDR3. Trimming at V came to 5 bases and at J to 3 bases, leaving 9 bases not matched to a gene. CDR1 is ENHRY, CDR2 SYGVKD, per germline. The CDR3 region is CAISSQDRVKETQYF. In DNA, the CDR3 is TGTGCCATCAGTTCCCAAGACAGGGTTAAAGAGACCCAGTACTTC.

This chain connects TRBV11-3 to TRBJ2-1, with D possibly being TRBD2 (5 bases). CDR1 SGHNT and CDR2 YENEEA come from the germline V gene. The CDR3 is 12 residues long. Deletions cut 9 bases from V and 7 bases from J, with 13 bases between. The CDR3: CASSLAPNEQFF. In DNA, the CDR3 is TGTGCCAGTTCCCTAGCCCCTAATGAGCAGTTCTTC.

V is TRBV4-1 and J is TRBJ1-1; 7 bases line up with TRBD1. The CDR3 loop spans 17 amino acids. J lost 2 bases, V lost 0 bases, and 9 bases had no gene match. Germline assignment: CDR1 MGHRA and CDR2 YSYEKL. The CDR3 DNA is TGCGCCAGCAGCCAAGATCCGGGACAGCTCCCAAACACTGAAGCTTTCTTT. Protein product: CASSQDPGQLPNTEAFF.

The genes are TRBV27 and TRBJ2-3; TRBD2 matches 8 bases. This CDR3 is 14 amino acids long. From germline, CDR1 is MNHEY and CDR2 SMNVEV (reference sequence). V shed 2 bases and J 3 bases; nucleotides not matched to a gene: 1. CDR3 in amino acids: CASSLTGGTDTQYF. CDR3 coding DNA: TGTGCCAGCAGTTTAACGGGAGGGACAGATACGCAGTATTTT.

This chain connects TRBV3-1 (or the pseudogene TRBV3-2) to TRBJ2-2; TRBD2 matches at 10 bases. The CDR3 spans 16 residues. Per germline, CDR1 LGHDT and CDR2 YNNKEL (reference sequence). V was pared by 3 bases and J by 5 bases, with 6 bases of the junction left unmatched. For the CDR3, the DNA is TGTGCCAGCAGCCATGAAAGCGGGAGGGGGACCGGGGAGCTGTTTTTT. This encodes CASSHESGRGTGELFF.

The V gene is TRBV6-6, the J gene TRBJ1-5, with 7 bases identical to TRBD1. CDR3 length equals 15 residues. CDR1 is MNHNY, CDR2 SVGAGI, per germline (reference sequence). With V trimmed by 2 bases and J by 7 bases, 8 bases remained unmatched. CDR3 residues: CASSYTGQSGQPQHF. In nucleotides, the CDR3 is TGTGCCAGCAGTTACACGGGACAGTCCGGGCAGCCCCAGCATTTT.

There are a few counts of this clone. The rearrangement uses TRBV6-2 or TRBV6-3 and TRBJ1-5; D perhaps matches TRBD1 (5 bases). V gave up 5 bases and J gave up 5 bases, with 19 bases separating them. The CDR3 is 16 amino acids. Germline V gene lookup returns CDR1 MNHEY and CDR2 SVGEGT. The DNA of the CDR3 is TGTGCCAGCAGTCCGTACAGGATCCTTAATGATCAGCCCCAGCATTTT. Translating it yields CASSPYRILNDQPQHF.

The rearrangement links TRBV27 to TRBJ2-1, with D maybe TRBD2 (6 bases). Germline CDR1 and CDR2: MNHEY and SMNVEV (reference sequence). V lost 6 bases, J lost 7 bases, and 13 bases lay in between. This CDR3 is 13 amino acids long. DNA for the CDR3: TGTGCCAGCAGCGGGAGTGCGAGTAATGAGCAGTTCTTC. This translates into CASSGSASNEQFF.

The CDR3 DNA follows: TGTGCCAGCAGTCGTCCCGGGACAGGGAACTATGGCTACACCTTC. It encodes CASSRPGTGNYGYTF. The chain recombines TRBV6-5 with TRBJ1-2; 9 nucleotides agree with TRBD1. CDR3 length equals 15 residues. Trimming cost V 5 bases and J 2 bases; bases outside gene matches: 6. The germline gives CDR1 MNHEY, CDR2 SVGAGI.

The chain employs TRBV5-1 and TRBJ1-3; 8 nucleotides line up with TRBD1. The CDR3 runs 14 residues. Germline assignment: CDR1 SGHRS and CDR2 YFSETQ. V trimming: 5 bases; J trimming: 3 bases; junction bases outside the gene matches: 4. CDR3 sequence (DNA): TGCGCCAGCAGATTGACAGGGGATGGAAACACCATATATTTT. Translation gives CASRLTGDGNTIYF.

V is TRBV21-1 and J is TRBJ1-2; no check of the table's D call, TRBD1, against the DNA was made. TRBV21-1 is termed a pseudogene. This CDR3 spans 13 amino acids. The CDR3 is CASSKFRNYGYTF. In nucleotides, the CDR3 is TGTGCCAGCAGCAAATTCAGGAACTATGGCTACACCTTC.